A single T cell receptor beta chain is shown here with its context. The antigen this receptor binds is unknown. Base quality data are lacking; no much larger clone is found one base away. Sequenced using an Illumina HiSeq 2500. TCRdb applied fastp at Q25 and MiXCR to the public reads, then kept only in-frame beta chains. Rows are unified per CDR3 protein, each entry keeping the most common DNA and genes. The sample table contains approximately 380 distinct CDR3 sequences; only one count was recorded for 32% of them. In total, the top ten clones hold 60% to 85% of the sample. The data stem from a study (dated by TCRdb to the late 2010s). For the study in its entirety: Sequence and structural analyses were applied in the study to characterize human CD8+ TCR repertoires that recognize immunodominant viral antigens.

What the research found in general, with its limitations: According to the report, the CD8+ TCR repertoires were highly diverse, and those specific to different immunodominant viral antigens were distinct from each other.

This receptor was obtained from a male donor. The specimen was CD8+ T cells (not recorded whether cultured).

DNA sequence: TGCGCCAGCAGCTTGGAACCAGGGACCGGAGAGACCCAGTACTTC. It codes for CASSLEPGTGETQYF. The chain employs TRBV5-1 and TRBJ2-5; the D gene cannot be resolved beyond TRBD1 or TRBD2, each matching 5 bases. For CDR1 and CDR2, the germline V gene lists SGHRS and YFSETQ. V is clipped by 0 bases and J by 4 bases, and the sequence between their germline boundaries is 13 bases long. Measured from the cysteine to the phenylalanine, the CDR3 is 15 residues long. Solely the CDR3 DNA is kept, with 45 bases framed from the first base.